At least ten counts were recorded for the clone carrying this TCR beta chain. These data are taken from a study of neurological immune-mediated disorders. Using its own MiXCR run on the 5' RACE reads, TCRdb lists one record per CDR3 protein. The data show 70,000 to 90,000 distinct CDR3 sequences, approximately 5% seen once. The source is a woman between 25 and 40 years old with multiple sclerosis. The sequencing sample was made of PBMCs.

The DNA for the CDR3 is TGTGCCAGCAGCTCGTACATCGAGCAGTACTTC. It translates to CASSSYIEQYF. V is TRBV7-9 and J is TRBJ2-7; D is unclear. This CDR3 contains 11 residues. Germline V gene sequence: CDR1 SEHNR, CDR2 FQNEAQ (reference sequence). V shed 4 bases and J shed 6 bases, with 7 bases lying between them.